These T cell receptor beta chains were read from a single sample in a study of cytomegalovirus exposure and HLA in healthy donors. Profiled with immunoSEQ multiplex PCR; TCRdb holds only in-frame clones, not every one. Seen here are approximately 210,000 clones, 60% to 80% observed once, and the top ten hold roughly 1.9%. The sample consisted of PBMCs. The receptors were gathered from a male donor in good health and CMV-seronegative. Both conserved end residues are part of each CDR3. The D gene is left open where the match is weak. Only part of the rows carry a size: once, few, many, or a class if the clone is expanded.

CDR3	DNA	size	V	J	D
CASSWDSGNSYEQYF	TGTGCCAGCAGCTGGGATAGCGGGAATTCCTACGAGCAGTACTTC	-	TRBV11-2	TRBJ2-7	TRBD2
CASSNRQGIYEQYF	TGTGCCAGCAGCAACCGACAGGGGATATACGAGCAGTACTTC	-	TRBV5-5	TRBJ2-7	TRBD1
CASSYSTSTDTQYF	TGTGCCAGCAGTTACAGTACTAGCACAGATACGCAGTATTTT	few	TRBV6-6	TRBJ2-3	-
CASSTPVQGQETQYF	TGTGCCAGCAGCACCCCGGTCCAGGGCCAAGAGACCCAGTACTTC	-	TRBV5-6	TRBJ2-5	-
CASSQEGLGGDTQYF	TGCGCCAGCAGCCAAGAGGGACTAGGAGGGGATACGCAGTATTTT	-	TRBV4-1	TRBJ2-3	TRBD2
CASNQAHNEQFF	TGTGCCAGCAATCAAGCTCACAATGAGCAGTTCTTC	-	TRBV7-9	TRBJ2-1	-
CASSPREQASTDTQYF	TGTGCCAGCAGTCCGCGGGAACAGGCTAGCACAGATACGCAGTATTTT	once	TRBV28	TRBJ2-3	-
CASSFAGGFEQYF	TGTGCCAGCAGTTTCGCAGGGGGCTTCGAGCAGTACTTC	-	TRBV27	TRBJ2-7	TRBD1
CASRESTGGAYGNTIYF	TGTGCCAGCAGGGAATCCACAGGGGGCGCTTATGGAAACACCATATATTTT	-	TRBV6-1	TRBJ1-3	TRBD1
CASSYSGLAGNEQYF	TGTGCCAGCAGTTACTCAGGACTAGCGGGAAACGAGCAGTACTTC	-	TRBV6-5	TRBJ2-7	TRBD2
CASSLEGPPTYNEQFF	TGCGCCAGCAGCTTGGAGGGGCCACCCACCTACAATGAGCAGTTCTTC	-	TRBV5-1	TRBJ2-1	-
CASRTATLGYTF	TGTGCCAGCAGGACAGCAACTCTGGGCTACACCTTC	-	TRBV9	TRBJ1-2	-
CASSVVSGSTDTQYF	TGTGCCAGCAGTGTTGTTAGCGGGAGCACAGATACGCAGTATTTT	-	TRBV6-1	TRBJ2-3	TRBD2
CASSAGESTDTQYF	TGTGCCAGCAGCGCGGGAGAGAGCACAGATACGCAGTATTTT	-	TRBV9	TRBJ2-3	-
CASSQEARAHQPQHF	TGTGCCAGCAGCCAAGAAGCGAGGGCGCACCAGCCCCAGCATTTT	few	TRBV4-2	TRBJ1-5	-
CASSPLAGRSSTDTQYF	TGTGCCAGCTCACCACTAGCGGGGAGATCTAGCACAGATACGCAGTATTTT	once	TRBV18	TRBJ2-3	TRBD2
CASSKQGALVYEQYF	TGTGCCAGCAGTAAACAGGGGGCGCTTGTATACGAGCAGTACTTC	-	TRBV6-1	TRBJ2-7	TRBD1
CASSFRAGRTDMQYF	TGTGCCAGCAGCTTTCGAGCGGGGAGAACAGATATGCAGTATTTT	-	TRBV7-2	TRBJ2-3	TRBD2
CSVSTGANNSPLHF	TGCAGCGTGTCGACAGGGGCCAATAATTCACCCCTCCACTTT	-	TRBV29-1	TRBJ1-6	TRBD1
CASSPDGQLNYGYTF	TGTGCCAGCAGCCCAGACGGACAACTTAACTATGGCTACACCTTC	-	TRBV9	TRBJ1-2	-
CASSIDSFTDTQYF	TGTGCCAGTAGTATCGACTCTTTCACAGATACGCAGTATTTT	once	TRBV19	TRBJ2-3	-
CASSPPQGRGTDTQYF	TGTGCCAGCAGCCCCCCCCAGGGTAGGGGGACAGATACGCAGTATTTT	-	TRBV7-6	TRBJ2-3	-
CASSVGTGQGTDTQYF	TGTGCCAGCAGCGTAGGAACGGGACAGGGAACAGATACGCAGTATTTT	-	TRBV9	TRBJ2-3	TRBD1
CASSQDLLAGGTGEQYF	TGCGCCAGCAGCCAAGATCTACTAGCGGGAGGGACTGGCGAGCAGTACTTC	-	TRBV4-1	TRBJ2-7	TRBD2
CASSLGFVGTASTDTQYF	TGCGCCAGCAGCTTGGGCTTCGTAGGGACTGCTAGCACAGATACGCAGTATTTT	few	TRBV5-1	TRBJ2-3	-
CASSWDRGILEQYF	TGTGCCAGCAGTTGGGACAGGGGCATTTTGGAGCAGTACTTC	-	TRBV6-1	TRBJ2-7	TRBD1
CASSVVAGRRSYNEQFF	TGTGCCAGCAGCGTAGTGGCGGGGCGGCGCTCCTACAATGAGCAGTTCTTC	-	TRBV9	TRBJ2-1	-
CASSQETRGQNYGYTF	TGTGCCAGCAGCCAGGAAACCAGGGGACAGAACTATGGCTACACCTTC	once	TRBV4-2	TRBJ1-2	TRBD1
CASSQDSRPYNEQFF	TGTGCCAGTAGTCAGGACAGCCGCCCCTACAATGAGCAGTTCTTC	once	TRBV19	TRBJ2-1	-
CASSSPGQGLGEQYF	TGTGCCAGCAGTTCCCCGGGACAGGGTCTTGGCGAGCAGTACTTC	-	TRBV27	TRBJ2-7	TRBD1
CASSLALGQMNEQYF	TGTGCCAGCAGCTTAGCGCTAGGACAGATGAACGAGCAGTACTTC	-	TRBV7-9	TRBJ2-7	-
CASSPPTGGAEAFF	TGTGCCAGCTCACCACCAACAGGGGGTGCTGAAGCTTTCTTT	-	TRBV18	TRBJ1-1	TRBD1
CASSSWGDSESNIQYF	TGTGCCAGCAGTTCCTGGGGGGACAGTGAGTCCAACATTCAGTACTTC	-	TRBV27	TRBJ2-4	-